One and the same sample provided the 28 T cell receptor beta chains below, sequenced in a study of healthy donors' naive CD4 and CD8 T cells. A linear amplification protocol produced the TCR libraries from around 500 ng of total RNA. A single record per CDR3 protein comes from TCRdb applying MiXCR to the reads. This sample has 200,000 or so distinct CDR3 sequences, with about four fifths found just once. Sequenced: naive CD4+ and CD8+ T cells sorted from blood, pooled from several donors. These receptors all come from a pool of human donors in good health; the sample pools cells from several healthy donors.

This chain joins TRBV29-1 and TRBJ2-1, with D unresolved. V gave up 4 bases and J gave up 9 bases, with 10 bases separating them. In germline, CDR1 is SQVTM, CDR2 ANQGSEA. The CDR3 has 11 amino acids. The CDR3 here is CSVGQLGEQFF. CDR3 DNA sequence: TGCAGCGTTGGGCAACTGGGTGAGCAGTTCTTC.

V is TRBV10-3 and J is TRBJ2-5, with D perhaps matching TRBD2 (5 bases). Trimming left V 2 bases short and J 5 bases short, with 6 bases between. The CDR3 sequence is 12 residues long. The germline V gene encodes CDR1 ENHRY and CDR2 SYGVKD. CDR3 amino acids: CAISERGETQYF. DNA for the CDR3: TGTGCCATCAGTGAGCGAGGGGAGACCCAGTACTTC.

The chain has TRBV29-1 and TRBJ2-2; no clear D gene. From germline, CDR1 is SQVTM and CDR2 ANQGSEA. The CDR3 spans 12 residues. With 1 base removed from V and 7 bases from J, the gap between germline ends came to 7 bases. The CDR3 DNA reads as TGCAGCGTTGAAGTGGGTAGCGGGGAGCTGTTTTTT. It translates to CSVEVGSGELFF.

The genes are TRBV29-1 and TRBJ2-2; D perhaps matches TRBD2 (5 bases). Germline values: CDR1 SQVTM, CDR2 ANQGSEA. There are 12 residues in the CDR3. Trimming cost V 4 bases and J 6 bases, with 9 bases left between them. In DNA, the CDR3 is TGCAGCGTTGTCGGGAAGGCCGGGGAGCTGTTTTTT. It specifies CSVVGKAGELFF.

This clonotype was detected only once. J is TRBJ2-7 and V is TRBV30, with D perhaps TRBD1 (5 bases). Between the trimmed V and J ends, which lost 8 bases and 3 bases, there was a span of 8 bases. The CDR3 has 10 residues. Per germline, CDR1 GTSNPN and CDR2 SVGIG (reference sequence). CDR3 DNA sequence: TGTGCCGTAGGACACTACGAGCAGTACTTC. Translation gives CAVGHYEQYF.

A remark on this clonotype: A junction boundary mismatches the germline segment, possibly from a read error. This rearrangement joins TRBV12-3 or TRBV12-4 to TRBJ2-7; a possible D gene is TRBD2 (5 bases). The CDR3 runs 13 residues. CDR3 loop: CASTSRRFYGQYF. The CDR3 region has the DNA TGTGCCAGCACATCCAGGAGGTTTTACGGGCAGTACTTC.

This chain uses TRBV29-1 with TRBJ1-3; D remains unclear. With 8 bases removed from V and 0 bases from J, the gap between germline ends came to 8 bases. The CDR3 runs to 12 residues. Germline V gene lookup returns CDR1 SQVTM and CDR2 ANQGSEA. The CDR3 coding sequence is TGCAGCACAACGGGCTCTGGAAACACCATATATTTT. Its protein is CSTTGSGNTIYF.

The chain combines TRBV29-1 with TRBJ2-1, with a weak D call TRBD1 (6 bases). Trimming shortened V by 2 bases and J by 9 bases, and 11 bases separated the two germline ends. The CDR3 consists of 12 residues. Germline lookup yields CDR1 SQVTM and CDR2 ANQGSEA. The CDR3 reads CSVERGTSEQFF. CDR3 DNA: TGCAGCGTTGAAAGGGGGACGAGTGAGCAGTTCTTC.

The rearrangement joins TRBV29-1 to TRBJ2-7; a weak D match, TRBD1 (6 bases). V lost 4 bases to trimming and J lost 2 bases, with 12 bases between them. In germline, CDR1 is SQVTM, CDR2 ANQGSEA. The CDR3 has 13 amino acids. CDR3 protein: CSVVAGAPYEQYF. The CDR3 DNA is TGCAGCGTTGTGGCAGGGGCCCCCTACGAGCAGTACTTC.

This chain connects TRBV6-5 to TRBJ2-1, with a weak D call TRBD2 (6 bases). Deletions cut 8 bases from V and 3 bases from J, with 8 bases between. The CDR3 length is 12 residues. Germline V CDR1 and CDR2: MNHEY, SVGAGI. The CDR3 sequence is CASWTNYNEQFF. The CDR3 DNA reads TGTGCCAGCTGGACTAACTACAATGAGCAGTTCTTC.

The chain has TRBV29-1 and TRBJ2-3; D gene unclear. CDR1 is SQVTM and CDR2 is ANQGSEA in the germline V gene. V was trimmed by 3 bases and J by 0 bases, leaving 13 bases between them. The CDR3 spans 15 residues. The CDR3 loop is CSVESLFTSTDTQYF. The CDR3 DNA sequence: TGCAGCGTTGAGTCGCTCTTCACTAGCACAGATACGCAGTATTTT.

The gene calls are TRBV5-1 and TRBJ2-1; 7 bases map to TRBD2. With V trimmed by 0 bases and J by 0 bases, 3 bases remained unmatched. The CDR3 sequence is 16 residues long. Germline lookup yields CDR1 SGHRS and CDR2 YFSETQ. Here the CDR3 DNA reads TGCGCCAGCAGCTTGGTTAGCGGGTTCTCCTACAATGAGCAGTTCTTC. Its translation: CASSLVSGFSYNEQFF.

The genes are TRBV10-3 and TRBJ2-5; 8 bases map to TRBD2. The CDR3 is 15 amino acids. The germline gives CDR1 ENHRY, CDR2 SYGVKD. J gave up 1 base and V 3 bases, and 4 bases lay outside the gene matches. CDR3 DNA sequence: TGTGCCATCAGTGATGGCGGGGGGTTCCAAGAGACCCAGTACTTC. It is translated as CAISDGGGFQETQYF.

The chain is built from TRBV10-3 and TRBJ2-2; no reliable D call. The CDR3 consists of 14 residues. Germline V gene sequence: CDR1 ENHRY, CDR2 SYGVKD. V was pared by 10 bases and J by 2 bases, with 14 bases between. The CDR3 is CATLGQINTGELFF. The CDR3 DNA is TGTGCCACCCTAGGCCAGATAAACACCGGGGAGCTGTTTTTT.

About this clonotype itself: One end of the junction varies from germline; a read error may be responsible. The rearrangement uses TRBV4-2 and TRBJ2-7; 9 nucleotides match TRBD1. CDR3 length: 15 residues. Germline CDR1 and CDR2: LGHNA and YNFKEQ. As DNA, the CDR3 is TGCGCCAGCAGCCAAGTTGAGACAGGGGGCTACGAGCAGTACTTC. The encoded protein is CASSQVETGGYEQYF.

This clonotype came up a few times. CDR3 bases: TGTGCCAGCAGTTGGGGACGGGATTCACCCCTCCACTTT. Protein: CASSWGRDSPLHF. The J gene is TRBJ1-6, the V gene TRBV6-5, with a possible D match to TRBD1 (5 bases). Trimming pared 4 bases from V and 8 bases from J, leaving 9 bases between. This CDR3 is built from 13 residues. Germline V CDR1 and CDR2: MNHEY, SVGAGI.

Only a few counts were recorded for this clonotype. The V call is TRBV6-5, the J call TRBJ2-7; 9 nucleotides agree with TRBD1. CDR3 size: 13 residues. CDR1 is MNHEY, CDR2 SVGAGI, per germline. Unmatched junction bases numbered 2, after V lost 6 bases and J lost 2 bases. The CDR3 is CASRGTGTYEQYF. In DNA, the CDR3 is TGTGCCAGCAGGGGGACAGGGACCTACGAGCAGTACTTC.

In its sample, this clonotype was seen a few times. The chain combines TRBV20-1 with TRBJ2-1; TRBD2 matches 11 bases. Germline-derived CDR1 and CDR2 are DFQATT and SNEGSKA (reference sequence). The ends lost 0 bases at V and 4 bases at J; junction bases unmatched: 5. This CDR3 has 16 residues. The CDR3 DNA reads as TGCAGTGCTAGAGATATTAGCGGGAGGGCATACAATGAGCAGTTCTTC. It yields the protein CSARDISGRAYNEQFF.

This clonotype showed up just a few times. The chain is built from TRBV6-5 and TRBJ1-1, with D perhaps matching TRBD1 (6 bases). This CDR3 has 15 amino acids. Per the germline V gene, CDR1 is MNHEY and CDR2 is SVGAGI. V shed 4 bases and J shed 5 bases, with 17 bases lying between them. Here the CDR3 reads CASSFSGRGGTEAFF. The CDR3, as DNA: TGTGCCAGCAGTTTTTCTGGCAGGGGTGGAACTGAAGCTTTCTTT.

The chain uses TRBV5-1 and TRBJ2-3; TRBD1 matches at 7 bases. This CDR3 region has 14 residues. The germline CDR1 and CDR2 sequences are SGHRS and YFSETQ. With 0 bases clipped from V and 4 bases from J, the junction kept 2 bases outside the gene matches. This CDR3 is CASSLGQGSDTQYF. The CDR3 nucleotides are TGCGCCAGCAGCTTGGGACAGGGTTCAGATACGCAGTATTTT. The entire variable domain, with the rest obtained from reference TRBV5-1 and TRBJ2-3, is as follows: KAGVTQTPRYLIKTRGQQVTLSCSPISGHRSVSWYQQTPGQGLQFLFEYFSETQRNKGNFPGRFSGRQFSNSRSEMNVSTLELGDSALYLCASSLGQGSDTQYFGPGTRLTVL.

The chain is built from TRBV11-1 and TRBJ2-7, with D possibly being TRBD1 or TRBD2 (5 bases each). Germline CDR1 SGHAT, CDR2 FQDESV (reference sequence). This CDR3 region has 15 residues. Trimming took off 1 base at V and 2 bases at J, with 12 bases between the two ends. The CDR3 bases are TGTGCCAGCAGCTTAGAGGCAGGGACCACCTACGAGCAGTACTTC. Translated: CASSLEAGTTYEQYF.

The V call is TRBV27, the J call TRBJ1-2; a weak D match, TRBD1 (6 bases). Germline V gene lookup returns CDR1 MNHEY and CDR2 SMNVEV (reference sequence). The CDR3 is made up of 13 amino acids. V was shortened by 5 bases and J by 7 bases, with 14 bases between the two germline ends. The CDR3 reads CASSTGQRSGYTF. The CDR3 coding sequence is TGTGCCAGCAGTACTGGACAGCGAAGTGGCTACACCTTC.

The chain couples TRBV5-1 to TRBJ1-6, with D possibly being TRBD1 (5 bases). The CDR3 extends over 17 amino acids. Germline CDR1 is SGHRS and CDR2 is YFSETQ. Trimming removed 6 bases from V and 8 bases from J, with 24 bases in between. CDR3 nucleotide sequence: TGCGCCAGCACCAACCCTCTGGGACCTAATAGTGATTCACCCCTCCACTTT. The encoded protein is CASTNPLGPNSDSPLHF.

V usage is TRBV5-1 and J usage is TRBJ2-3; D possibly matches TRBD1 or TRBD2 (5 bases each). V was trimmed by 4 bases and J by 0 bases, leaving 21 bases between them. The length of the CDR3 is 18 residues. CDR1 and CDR2 (germline): SGHRS, YFSETQ. CDR3 sequence (DNA): TGCGCCAGCAGCGCCACTCCCAGGGACGGATCTAGCACAGATACGCAGTATTTT. Protein: CASSATPRDGSSTDTQYF.

A few counts support this clonotype. V is TRBV5-5 and J is TRBJ1-2; D not certain. The CDR3 is 12 residues long. V lost 0 bases to trimming and J lost 6 bases, with 6 bases between them. Germline loops: CDR1 SGHKS, CDR2 YYEKEE (reference sequence). The CDR3 bases are TGTGCCAGCAGCTTGGAAGGACATGGCTACACCTTC. Its protein product is CASSLEGHGYTF.

The V and J genes are TRBV6-2 or TRBV6-3 and TRBJ1-2; weak D call: TRBD1 (5 bases). The CDR3 runs to 13 residues. V lost 4 bases to trimming and J lost 12 bases, with 18 bases between them. Germline V gene sequence: CDR1 MNHEY, CDR2 SVGEGT. For the CDR3, the DNA is TGTGCCAGCAGTTTCAGGGATGGCTCCGCTCACACCTTC. This translates into CASSFRDGSAHTF.

V gene TRBV6-5 combines with J gene TRBJ1-1, with D hard to call. The CDR3 runs 15 residues. The V gene's germline CDR1 is MNHEY and CDR2 SVGAGI. Trimming cost V 0 bases and J 1 base, with 9 bases left between them. In nucleotides, the CDR3 is TGTGCCAGCAGTTACTCGAGGCGGAGGAACACTGAAGCTTTCTTT. Residues: CASSYSRRRNTEAFF.

The chain carries TRBV5-6 and TRBJ2-7, with D perhaps assigned TRBD1 or TRBD2 (5 bases each). The length of the CDR3 is 15 residues. The germline V gene encodes CDR1 SGHDT and CDR2 YYEEEE. V was clipped by 4 bases and J by 4 bases, with 18 bases between them. As DNA, the CDR3 is TGTGCCAGCAGCCAGGGTCCCGGGATTATTTACGAGCAGTACTTC. Its protein product is CASSQGPGIIYEQYF. Drawing the rest from reference TRBV5-6 and TRBJ2-7, the complete variable domain is DAGVTQSPTHLIKTRGQQVTLRCSPKSGHDTVSWYQQALGQGPQFIFQYYEEEERQRGNFPDRFSGHQFPNYSSELNVNALLLGDSALYLCASSQGPGIIYEQYFGPGTRLTVT.